Shown below are 14 T cell receptor beta chains from a single sample sequenced in a study of regulatory T cells in long-lasting Graves disease. Described time point: persistent/refractory GD, antithyroid drugs over 5 years with positive TRAb. TCR sequences were obtained from RNA taken from PBMCs. TCR beta libraries were built with iRepertoire HTBI primers and Arm-PCR of CDR3 regions. TCRdb re-called the multiplex PCR reads with MiXCR, one entry per CDR3 protein. The table lists 500,000 to 700,000 distinct CDR3 sequences, 25% to 35% of them singletons. The sample was peripheral blood mononuclear cells (PBMCs), taken when the disease was refractory, from a patient treated with antithyroid drugs. These receptors were taken from a female donor with Graves disease.

This clonotype showed up just a few times. This chain links TRBV28 with TRBJ1-1; D unclear. Germline assignment: CDR1 MDHEN and CDR2 SYDVKM. The CDR3 contains 15 residues. V lost 5 bases and J lost 0, with 13 bases in between. The CDR3 nucleotides read TGTGCCAGCAGTCAATCCCCCAACATGAACACTGAAGCTTTCTTT. This codes for CASSQSPNMNTEAFF. The full variable domain, with the rest looked up from reference TRBV28 and TRBJ1-1, is DVKVTQSSRYLVKRTGEKVFLECVQDMDHENMFWYRQDPGLGLRLIYFSYDVKMKEKGDIPEGYSVSREKKERFSLILESASTNQTSMYLCASSQSPNMNTEAFFGQGTRLTVV.

Many counts were recorded for this clonotype. This chain uses TRBV27 with TRBJ2-7; 7 bases fit TRBD1. This CDR3 has 14 residues. Germline V gene lookup returns CDR1 MNHEY and CDR2 SMNVEV (reference sequence). The J segment lost 2 bases and the V segment lost 2 bases, leaving 3 bases of the junction unmatched. This CDR3 is CASSLRTGPYEQYF. The DNA for the CDR3 is TGTGCCAGCAGTTTACGGACAGGCCCCTACGAGCAGTACTTC.

The chain carries TRBV29-1 and TRBJ1-2; unclear D gene. The germline V and J ends were trimmed by 7 bases and 0 bases, with 9 bases remaining between them. The CDR3 consists of 12 residues. The germline V gene has CDR1 SQVTM and CDR2 ANQGSEA. CDR3 DNA: TGCAGCGCCGCCACAGCTAACTATGGCTACACCTTC. Encoded protein: CSAATANYGYTF.

The V gene is TRBV3-1, the J gene TRBJ2-5; no clear D. Germline V CDR1 and CDR2: LGHDT, YNNKEL (reference sequence). V dropped 0 bases and J dropped 2 bases, with 16 bases sitting between them. The CDR3 runs to 17 residues. The CDR3 nucleotides read TGTGCCAGCAGCCAAGAAAGGACGGATTATTTTCAAGAGACCCAGTACTTC. This gives the protein CASSQERTDYFQETQYF.

The rearrangement uses TRBV2 and TRBJ2-2; the match to TRBD1 covers 8 bases. V dropped 7 bases and J dropped 4; count of bases not matched to a gene: 11. CDR3 length: 16 amino acids. Germline V CDR1 and CDR2: SNHLY, FYNNEI. CDR3 protein: CASTSPQGAGTGELFF. The CDR3 DNA is TGTGCCAGCACGAGCCCCCAGGGGGCGGGCACCGGGGAGCTGTTTTTT.

This clonotype showed up just a few times. J is TRBJ1-2 and V is TRBV10-3, with TRBD1 matching 7 bases. Germline-derived CDR1 and CDR2 are ENHRY and SYGVKD. The trim removed 7 bases at V and 0 bases at J, leaving 11 bases unmatched. The CDR3 consists of 16 residues. The CDR3 loop reads CAIIGSGGNPNYGYTF. CDR3 DNA: TGTGCCATCATTGGCTCAGGGGGAAACCCTAACTATGGCTACACCTTC.

The chain carries TRBV4-1 and TRBJ2-7; D unclear. Trimming pared 2 bases from V and 6 bases from J, leaving 14 bases between. Germline CDR1 and CDR2: MGHRA and YSYEKL. The CDR3 consists of 14 residues. This CDR3 reads CASSQPQGSGEQYF. The CDR3 DNA reads as TGCGCCAGCAGCCAACCCCAAGGGTCCGGCGAGCAGTACTTC.

The rearrangement links TRBV30 to TRBJ1-2; no clear D gene. Germline CDR1 reads GTSNPN; CDR2 reads SVGIG (reference sequence). The CDR3 extends over 13 amino acids. V dropped 2 bases and J dropped 2 bases, with 9 bases sitting between them. Here the CDR3 reads CAWSSLGNYGYTF. In nucleotides, the CDR3 is TGTGCCTGGAGTTCCCTGGGAAACTATGGCTACACCTTC.

This chain links TRBV30 with TRBJ2-2, with no clear D. Trimming cost V 0 bases and J 3 bases, with 8 bases left between them. CDR1 GTSNPN and CDR2 SVGIG come from the germline V gene (reference sequence). This CDR3 is 14 amino acids long. The CDR3 loop is CAWSVTRYTGELFF. The CDR3 DNA sequence: TGTGCCTGGAGTGTAACCCGTTACACCGGGGAGCTGTTTTTT.

CDR3 coding DNA: TGCAGCGTAGGACAGGGGGGAGGCACTGAAGCTTTCTTT. This sequence encodes CSVGQGGGTEAFF. The chain combines TRBV29-1 with TRBJ1-1, with 10 positions matching TRBD1. V dropped 6 bases and J dropped 4; count of bases not matched to a gene: 5. CDR1 is SQVTM and CDR2 is ANQGSEA in the germline V gene. This CDR3 comprises 13 residues.

The rearrangement uses TRBV19 and TRBJ1-5, with D maybe TRBD1 (6 bases). CDR1 LNHDA and CDR2 SQIVND come from the germline V gene (reference sequence). The CDR3 is 17 amino acids. Trimming left V 3 bases short and J 2 bases short, with 17 bases between. The CDR3 spells CASSIDRPTRGNQPQHF. CDR3 DNA: TGTGCCAGTAGTATCGACAGGCCCACTCGGGGCAATCAGCCCCAGCATTTT.

The sample holds a few counts of this clonotype. As DNA, the CDR3 is TGTGCCAGCAGTGAACCGACAGGGGGAGACAATCAGCCCCAGCATTTT. The encoded protein is CASSEPTGGDNQPQHF. J is TRBJ1-5 and V is TRBV28; 9 bases line up with TRBD1. This CDR3 is 16 amino acids long. Germline CDR1 and CDR2: MDHEN and SYDVKM. The ends lost 5 bases at V and 3 bases at J; junction bases unmatched: 8.

This clonotype was observed at least ten times. The chain combines TRBV12-3 or TRBV12-4 with TRBJ2-5; D is uncertain. Trimming shortened V by 4 bases and J by 1 base, and 13 bases separated the two germline ends. This CDR3 comprises 15 residues. CDR3 in DNA: TGTGCCAGCAGTTGGGCGGACGGGTTCCAAGAGACCCAGTACTTC. Its translation: CASSWADGFQETQYF.

J is TRBJ1-1 and V is TRBV30; D uncertain. V was trimmed by 3 bases and J by 4 bases, leaving 15 bases between them. The CDR3 is 14 residues long. The V gene's germline CDR1 is GTSNPN and CDR2 SVGIG (reference sequence). Here the CDR3 reads CAWRINGRGTEAFF. The CDR3 coding sequence is TGTGCCTGGAGGATAAATGGCAGAGGCACTGAAGCTTTCTTT.